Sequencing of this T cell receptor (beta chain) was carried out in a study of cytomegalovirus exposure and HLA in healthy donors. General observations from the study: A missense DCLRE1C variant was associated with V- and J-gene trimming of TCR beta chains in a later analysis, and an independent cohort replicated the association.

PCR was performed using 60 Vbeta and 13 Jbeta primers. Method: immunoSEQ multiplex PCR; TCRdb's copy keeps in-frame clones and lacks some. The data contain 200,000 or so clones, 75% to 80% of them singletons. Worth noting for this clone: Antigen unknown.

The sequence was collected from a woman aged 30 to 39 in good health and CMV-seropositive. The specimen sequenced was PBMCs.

CDR3 amino acids: CASSLALAGVPYEQYF. In DNA form, the CDR3 reads TGTGCCAGCAGCTTGGCCCTAGCGGGAGTACCCTACGAGCAGTACTTC. This chain links TRBV5-4 with TRBJ2-7; 10 nucleotides line up with TRBD2. The CDR3 sequence is 16 residues long. Trimming took 0 bases from V and 2 from J; bases not matched to a gene: 5. CDR1 is SGHNT and CDR2 is YYREEE in the germline V gene (reference sequence).